The 32 T cell receptor beta chains below were found in one sample sequenced in a study of human T cells and chemical hapten exposure. The time point is: patch test 2, 6 weeks after DPC sensitization. Sample treatment: therapeutic diphenylcyclopropenone sensitization with weekly scalp DPC. TCRdb used MiXCR to reprocess the RACE reads, holding one entry per CDR3 protein. This sample has approximately 84,000 distinct CDR3 sequences, with around 10% found just once. Sequencing used whole blood, obtained in connection with sensitization to the hapten diphenylcyclopropenone (DPC). The receptors here all came from a man between 18 and 35 years old with alopecia areata. Some clones in this sample may be carry-over from other donors' samples.

The CDR3 loop is CASSLYGGTNTGELFF. CDR3 DNA: TGTGCCAGCAGTTTATATGGGGGCACGAACACCGGGGAGCTGTTTTTT. The chain is built from TRBV27 and TRBJ2-2, with D maybe TRBD1 (6 bases). Between the trimmed V and J ends, which lost 1 base and 0 bases, there was a span of 9 bases. The CDR3 is made up of 16 amino acids. Germline V gene sequence: CDR1 MNHEY, CDR2 SMNVEV (reference sequence).

The chain couples TRBV11-2 to TRBJ2-1; possibly TRBD2 for D (6 bases). V lost 4 bases and J lost 5, with 18 bases in between. This CDR3 has 16 residues. Germline V CDR1 and CDR2: SGHAT, FQNNGV. The CDR3, as DNA: TGTGCCAGCAGCTCAGACTTCCGGGGACTCAACAATGAGCAGTTCTTC. Its protein product is CASSSDFRGLNNEQFF.

CDR3 DNA: TGTGCCAGCAGCTGGGACGATTCTAGCACAGATACGCAGTATTTT. Translated, it gives CASSWDDSSTDTQYF. This chain uses TRBV9 with TRBJ2-3; either TRBD1 or TRBD2 may fit D (5 bases each). Deletions cut 4 bases from V and 0 bases from J, with 12 bases between. The CDR3 totals 15 residues. The V gene's germline CDR1 is SGDLS and CDR2 YYNGEE.

CDR3 loop: CASSTRTGDEQYF. The CDR3 coding sequence is TGTGCCAGTAGTACCAGGACAGGGGACGAGCAGTACTTC. This chain uses TRBV19 with TRBJ2-7, with 9 positions matching TRBD1. The CDR3 runs 13 residues. Germline-derived CDR1 and CDR2 are LNHDA and SQIVND (reference sequence). Trimming took 4 bases from V and 5 from J; bases not matched to a gene: 3. Full variable domain (remainder filled in from reference TRBV19 and TRBJ2-7): DGGITQSPKYLFRKEGQNVTLSCEQNLNHDAMYWYRQDPGQGLRLIYYSQIVNDFQKGDIAEGYSVSREKKESFPLTVTSAQKNPTAFYLCASSTRTGDEQYFGPGTRLTVT.

This clonotype has at least ten counts. The CDR3 nucleotides read TGTGCCAGCAGCTTAGTCCAGGGGGCAGGTGGCTACACCTTC. It encodes CASSLVQGAGGYTF. The chain employs TRBV7-9 and TRBJ1-2; 8 nucleotides line up with TRBD1. Germline CDR1 SEHNR, CDR2 FQNEAQ (reference sequence). This CDR3 contains 14 residues. The ends lost 1 base at V and 7 bases at J; junction bases unmatched: 5.

The V and J genes are TRBV7-8 and TRBJ2-6, with 9 bases matching TRBD1. Trimming cost V 4 bases and J 0 bases; bases outside gene matches: 4. The CDR3 has 17 amino acids. Germline values: CDR1 SGHVS, CDR2 FQNEAQ. In DNA, the CDR3 is TGTGCCAGCAGCTGGGACAGGGAGAGCTCTGGGGCCAACGTCCTGACTTTC. It encodes CASSWDRESSGANVLTF.

This clonotype occurred many times. V and J are TRBV10-2 and TRBJ1-1; D is unclear. The CDR3 loop spans 13 amino acids. Germline V gene sequence: CDR1 WSHSY, CDR2 SAAADI. Trimming pared 2 bases from V and 5 bases from J, leaving 9 bases between. CDR3 amino acids: CASSERGLTEAFF. Written as DNA, the CDR3 is TGCGCCAGCAGTGAGAGAGGGCTGACTGAAGCTTTCTTT.

There are a few counts of this clonotype. V is TRBV9 and J is TRBJ2-7; possible D gene TRBD1, 5 bases. The germline V and J ends were trimmed by 0 bases and 7 bases, with 14 bases remaining between them. The CDR3 consists of 14 residues. Germline CDR1 SGDLS, CDR2 YYNGEE. CDR3 residues: CASSVALGPREQYF. CDR3 nucleotide sequence: TGTGCCAGCAGCGTAGCCCTGGGGCCAAGGGAGCAGTACTTC.

This clonotype was observed a handful of times. CDR3 nucleotide sequence: TGTGCCAGCAGTTTATCCAGGTCGGATCTTGGACGCAAGCAGTACTTC. The encoded protein is CASSLSRSDLGRKQYF. The genes are TRBV27 and TRBJ2-7; D uncertain. The V gene lost 0 bases and the J gene lost 8 bases, with 20 bases spanning the gap. This CDR3 comprises 16 residues. CDR1 MNHEY and CDR2 SMNVEV come from the germline V gene (reference sequence).

This clonotype was counted ten times or more. The J gene is TRBJ2-3, the V gene TRBV4-3; D is perhaps TRBD2 (6 bases). V was trimmed by 0 bases and J by 4 bases, leaving 11 bases between them. The CDR3 is 15 residues long. Germline V gene lookup returns CDR1 LGHNA and CDR2 YSLEER. The CDR3 DNA sequence: TGCGCCAGCAGCCAAGATCAGTGGGGGGCAGATACGCAGTATTTT. Its translation is CASSQDQWGADTQYF.

The chain joins TRBV20-1 to TRBJ2-5; 7 bases match TRBD2. The CDR3 sequence is 15 residues long. The V gene end was trimmed by 0 bases and the J gene end by 2 bases; junction bases not matched to a gene: 6. The germline V gene encodes CDR1 DFQATT and CDR2 SNEGSKA (reference sequence). CDR3 protein: CSARDWGGMQETQYF. The CDR3, as DNA: TGCAGTGCTAGAGATTGGGGGGGAATGCAAGAGACCCAGTACTTC.

The chain links TRBV7-2 to TRBJ2-3; 9 bases match TRBD2. Trimming took 5 bases from V and 4 from J; bases not matched to a gene: 7. This CDR3 spans 15 amino acids. The germline CDR1 and CDR2 sequences are SGHTA and FQGNSA. The CDR3 region has the DNA TGTGCCAGCAGCCCAGGACTAGCGATGGCAGATACGCAGTATTTT. This gives the protein CASSPGLAMADTQYF. Supplemented by reference TRBV7-2 and TRBJ2-3, the full variable domain reads GAGVSQSPSNKVTEKGKDVELRCDPISGHTALYWYRQSLGQGLEFLIYFQGNSAPDKSGLPSDRFSAERTGGSVSTLTIQRTQQEDSAVYLCASSPGLAMADTQYFGPGTRLTVL.

The chain employs TRBV4-1 and TRBJ2-3; D tentatively fits TRBD1 or TRBD2 (5 bases each). The germline V and J ends were trimmed by 6 bases and 3 bases, with 19 bases remaining between them. The CDR3 covers 16 residues. The V gene's germline CDR1 is MGHRA and CDR2 YSYEKL. The CDR3 is CASSQGPRWRTDTQYF. The CDR3, as DNA: TGCGCCAGCAGTCAGGGTCCTAGGTGGAGGACAGATACGCAGTATTTT.

In this sample, this clonotype turned up once. V and J are TRBV19 and TRBJ2-1, with TRBD2 as a possible D gene (7 bases). V was cut by 4 bases and J by 6 bases, with 16 bases left in between. CDR1 LNHDA and CDR2 SQIVND come from the germline V gene (reference sequence). This CDR3 has 15 residues. The CDR3 DNA sequence: TGTGCCAGTAGTAACGGCGGGGGCAAAAGCAATGAGCAGTTCTTC. Encoded protein: CASSNGGGKSNEQFF. The full variable domain, its missing parts supplied by reference TRBV19 and TRBJ2-1, is DGGITQSPKYLFRKEGQNVTLSCEQNLNHDAMYWYRQDPGQGLRLIYYSQIVNDFQKGDIAEGYSVSREKKESFPLTVTSAQKNPTAFYLCASSNGGGKSNEQFFGPGTRLTVL.

This clonotype came up many times. The chain couples TRBV25-1 to TRBJ1-2, with D tentatively TRBD1 (5 bases). V was trimmed by 0 bases and J by 3 bases, leaving 17 bases between them. The CDR3 loop spans 17 amino acids. The germline V gene encodes CDR1 MGHDK and CDR2 SYGVNS. The CDR3 sequence is CASSEYRTSWGHYGYTF. The CDR3 DNA sequence: TGTGCCAGCAGTGAATATAGGACCTCCTGGGGCCACTATGGCTACACCTTC.

The chain joins TRBV5-1 to TRBJ2-2; a possible D gene is TRBD1 (6 bases). The CDR3 is 18 residues long. Trimming removed 4 bases from V and 0 bases from J, with 19 bases in between. Per germline, CDR1 SGHRS and CDR2 YFSETQ. Here the CDR3 reads CASSEDSGAGTNTGELFF. In DNA form, the CDR3 reads TGCGCCAGCAGCGAGGACTCAGGGGCGGGTACGAACACCGGGGAGCTGTTTTTT.

In its sample, this clonotype was seen a few times. This chain connects TRBV29-1 to TRBJ1-1, with 10 bases aligning to TRBD1. Germline-derived CDR1 and CDR2 are SQVTM and ANQGSEA. Unmatched junction bases numbered 0, after V lost 4 bases and J lost 1 base. The CDR3 runs to 13 residues. The CDR3 sequence: CSVGQGANTEAFF. CDR3 nucleotides: TGCAGCGTTGGACAGGGGGCGAACACTGAAGCTTTCTTT.

The rearrangement uses TRBV20-1 and TRBJ2-7; D ambiguous. The germline V and J ends were trimmed by 3 bases and 5 bases, with 14 bases remaining between them. Germline assignment: CDR1 DFQATT and CDR2 SNEGSKA (reference sequence). This CDR3 region has 13 residues. CDR3 region: CSARKASLDEQYF. The CDR3 nucleotides are TGCAGTGCTAGGAAAGCGTCTTTAGACGAGCAGTACTTC.

This clonotype was counted ten times or more. This chain connects TRBV20-1 to TRBJ2-5; TRBD1 or TRBD2 may be the D gene (5 bases each). The CDR3 is made up of 14 amino acids. Trimming left V 2 bases short and J 5 bases short, with 15 bases between. Germline V gives CDR1 DFQATT, CDR2 SNEGSKA (reference sequence). The CDR3 sequence is CSARFPGRGETQYF. The CDR3 DNA sequence: TGCAGTGCTAGATTTCCGGGACGCGGGGAGACCCAGTACTTC.

This clonotype occurred many times. This rearrangement joins TRBV4-1 to TRBJ1-1; maybe TRBD1 (6 bases). The germline V and J ends were trimmed by 2 bases and 1 base, with 14 bases remaining between them. CDR1 MGHRA and CDR2 YSYEKL come from the germline V gene. The CDR3 length is 16 residues. The CDR3 loop reads CASSQLGAGSNTEAFF. The CDR3 coding sequence is TGCGCCAGCAGCCAACTGGGGGCAGGCTCGAACACTGAAGCTTTCTTT.

This clonotype has more than one count but fewer than ten. V and J are TRBV7-2 and TRBJ1-1; D gene uncertain. The CDR3 extends over 14 amino acids. Germline V gene sequence: CDR1 SGHTA, CDR2 FQGNSA. The V and J ends lost 2 bases and 1 base respectively, with 8 bases between them. CDR3 sequence reads: CASSLQNGNTEAFF. CDR3 nucleotide sequence: TGTGCCAGCAGCTTACAGAATGGGAACACTGAAGCTTTCTTT. The full variable domain, completed using reference TRBV7-2 and TRBJ1-1, is GAGVSQSPSNKVTEKGKDVELRCDPISGHTALYWYRQSLGQGLEFLIYFQGNSAPDKSGLPSDRFSAERTGGSVSTLTIQRTQQEDSAVYLCASSLQNGNTEAFFGQGTRLTVV.

The rearrangement links TRBV12-3 or TRBV12-4 to TRBJ2-5, with TRBD2 matching 8 bases. The CDR3 extends over 15 amino acids. Unmatched junction bases numbered 8, after V lost 2 bases and J lost 6 bases. CDR3 nucleotide sequence: TGTGCCAGCAGTTTAATTGGTAGCGGGGTTAAGACCCAGTACTTC. It is translated as CASSLIGSGVKTQYF.

V and J are TRBV10-2 and TRBJ1-2; D gene unclear. The germline CDR1 and CDR2 sequences are WSHSY and SAAADI. Trimming left V 2 bases short and J 6 bases short, with 7 bases between. CDR3 length: 12 amino acids. The CDR3 is CASSEGIDGYTF. The CDR3 DNA follows: TGCGCCAGCAGTGAGGGAATTGATGGCTACACCTTC.

This clonotype was seen a few times. V and J are TRBV4-1 and TRBJ2-3, with 8 bases identical to TRBD2. This CDR3 contains 16 residues. J lost 4 bases, V lost 3 bases, and 9 bases had no gene match. Germline loops: CDR1 MGHRA, CDR2 YSYEKL. The chain's CDR3 is CASSQGSGGMADTQYF. The CDR3 DNA reads as TGCGCCAGCAGCCAGGGTTCGGGGGGGATGGCAGATACGCAGTATTTT.

This clonotype was detected a few times. The rearrangement joins TRBV9 to TRBJ1-1, with TRBD1 matching 10 bases. The CDR3 spans 15 residues. The V gene end was trimmed by 2 bases and the J gene end by 3 bases; junction bases not matched to a gene: 4. Looked up from germline, CDR1 is SGDLS and CDR2 is YYNGEE. CDR3 in DNA: TGTGCCAGCAGCGTGTCCGGGACAGGGGACACTGAAGCTTTCTTT. Amino acids: CASSVSGTGDTEAFF.

This clonotype occurred many times. The chain joins TRBV6-2 or TRBV6-3 to TRBJ2-3; 7 nucleotides line up with TRBD1. Unmatched junction bases numbered 12, after V lost 5 bases and J lost 4 bases. Germline V gives CDR1 MNHEY, CDR2 SVGEGT. The CDR3 has 16 amino acids. CDR3 protein: CASSHLQGTHSDTQYF. For the CDR3, the DNA is TGTGCCAGCAGTCACCTACAGGGGACCCACTCAGATACGCAGTATTTT.

This clonotype was seen more than once but under ten times. V usage is TRBV19 and J usage is TRBJ2-1; 8 nucleotides align to TRBD2. The CDR3 is made up of 11 amino acids. With V trimmed by 8 bases and J by 7 bases, 1 base remained unmatched. Germline V gives CDR1 LNHDA, CDR2 SQIVND (reference sequence). The CDR3 region is CASGTRNEQFF. CDR3 nucleotides: TGTGCCAGTGGGACTAGGAATGAGCAGTTCTTC.

This clonotype has at least ten counts. The rearrangement joins TRBV10-2 to TRBJ2-6; D call uncertain. Trimming stripped 10 bases from V and 0 bases from J, with 19 bases between. CDR3 length: 17 amino acids. Germline lookup yields CDR1 WSHSY and CDR2 SAAADI. The CDR3 DNA reads TGCGCCACAAAAAGTAGCAGAACTAACTCTGGGGCCAACGTCCTGACTTTC. Amino acids: CATKSSRTNSGANVLTF.

This clonotype was counted only a few times. This chain links TRBV10-3 with TRBJ2-3; D call uncertain. The germline V gene encodes CDR1 ENHRY and CDR2 SYGVKD. V was pared by 0 bases and J by 6 bases, with 4 bases between. There are 12 residues in the CDR3. The CDR3 loop is CAISESGDTQYF. DNA for the CDR3: TGTGCCATCAGTGAGTCGGGGGATACGCAGTATTTT.

This chain links TRBV20-1 with TRBJ2-1; D not resolved. CDR1 DFQATT and CDR2 SNEGSKA come from the germline V gene (reference sequence). CDR3 length: 15 residues. Trimming cost V 4 bases and J 4 bases, with 17 bases left between them. CDR3 loop: CSAILVAKGYNEQFF. Here the CDR3 DNA reads TGCAGTGCTATATTAGTTGCCAAAGGTTACAATGAGCAGTTCTTC.

This clonotype was observed many times. The chain combines TRBV7-3 with TRBJ1-1, with TRBD1 matching 7 bases. V lost 5 bases to trimming and J lost 3 bases; unmatched junction nucleotides: 6. Germline lookup yields CDR1 SGHTA and CDR2 FQGTGA. The CDR3 is made up of 14 amino acids. CDR3: CASSQGGEDTEAFF. CDR3 sequence (DNA): TGTGCCAGCAGCCAAGGGGGCGAGGACACTGAAGCTTTCTTT.

This clonotype showed up many times. This chain uses TRBV7-8 with TRBJ2-3; 7 bases align to TRBD2. Germline assignment: CDR1 SGHVS and CDR2 FQNEAQ. The CDR3 runs to 18 residues. Trimming took 3 bases from V and 0 from J; bases not matched to a gene: 12. The CDR3 sequence is CASSLLIGERDSTDTQYF. The CDR3, as DNA: TGTGCCAGCAGCTTGCTGATCGGGGAGCGGGACAGCACAGATACGCAGTATTTT.